This is a list of T cell receptor beta chains from one sample in a study of T cell responses to AZD1222 COVID-19 vaccine. The repertoire was sequenced with immunoSEQ multiplex PCR; TCRdb's copy has only in-frame clones and lacks some. The repertoire has 150,000 to 200,000 clones, roughly 93% of them found once; the top ten carry around 0.9%. The sequenced sample was peripheral blood, obtained on day 0 of AZD1222 vaccination. These receptors came from an adult in good health. Each CDR3 is given with its conserved first and last residue. The D gene is left open where the match is weak. A row's size may be missing; if present it is once, few, many or a size class.

j_call clone_size v_call d_call cdr3_nt cdr3_aa
TRBJ1-1 NA TRBV5-5 NA TGTGCCAGCAGCTTGGACTACATGAACACTGAAGCTTTCTTT CASSLDYMNTEAFF
TRBJ2-1 once TRBV10-3 TRBD1 TGTGCCATCAAGGGACAGGGGGCGTTAAATGAGCAGTTCTTC CAIKGQGALNEQFF
TRBJ1-3 NA TRBV4-1 NA TGCGCCAGCAGCCAAGGTTTAGGCGGCATAACCATATATTTT CASSQGLGGITIYF
TRBJ2-3 NA TRBV13 NA TGTGCCAGCAGCCCCCTCAGCACAGATACGCAGTATTTT CASSPLSTDTQYF
TRBJ2-5 once TRBV4-2 TRBD2 TGTGCCAGCAGCCAAGAATTCGGCGGGGGAGAGACCCAGTACTTC CASSQEFGGGETQYF
TRBJ2-7 NA TRBV20-1 TRBD2 TGCAGTGCTAGTATTTGGCGGGGGGGGCTCTCCTACGAGCAGTACTTC CSASIWRGGLSYEQYF
TRBJ1-4 NA TRBV5-1 TRBD1 TGCGCCAGCAGTTACCAGGGGGCTCCCAATGAAAAACTGTTTTTT CASSYQGAPNEKLFF
TRBJ2-7 NA TRBV6-1 NA TGTGCCAGCAGTGAATACGGACAAACCTACGAGCAGTACTTC CASSEYGQTYEQYF
TRBJ1-4 NA TRBV5-1 NA TGCGCCAGCAGCTTGGCGGGAGGTAATGAAAAACTGTTTTTT CASSLAGGNEKLFF
TRBJ1-5 NA TRBV15 NA TGTGCCACCAGCAGAGGAAGGGAGAACCAGCCCCAGCATTTT CATSRGRENQPQHF
TRBJ1-1 NA TRBV19 NA TGTGCCAGTAGTATATCCGCCCGGGCTGAAGCTTTCTTT CASSISARAEAFF
TRBJ1-6 NA TRBV28 NA TGTGCCAGCAGCGCTCCTACGCTGTATAATTCACCCCTCCACTTT CASSAPTLYNSPLHF
TRBJ1-5 NA TRBV10-1 NA TGCGCCAGCTCCCAGGGTATTGATCAGCCCCAGCATTTT CASSQGIDQPQHF
TRBJ1-1 NA TRBV2 NA TGTGCCAGCACCTTAAACAGGAACACTGAAGCTTTCTTT CASTLNRNTEAFF
TRBJ1-2 NA TRBV18 TRBD1 TGTGCCAGCTCACCCGGGACAGGGGCCGCCACTAACTATGGCTACACCTTC CASSPGTGAATNYGYTF
TRBJ2-3 NA TRBV30 TRBD2 TGTGCCTGGAGGTTGGGGGGGAACACAGATACGCAGTATTTT CAWRLGGNTDTQYF
TRBJ2-5 NA TRBV5-1 TRBD1 TGCGCCAGCAGCCTGGGACAGGGGCGAACTTTGCCCCAGTACTTC CASSLGQGRTLPQYF
TRBJ2-2 NA TRBV2 NA TGTGCCAGCAGTGAAGACAGCCTGAACACCGGGGAGCTGTTTTTT CASSEDSLNTGELFF
TRBJ1-4 few TRBV7-2 NA TGTGCCAGCAGCTTCCAGGGCTCGAATGAAAAACTGTTTTTT CASSFQGSNEKLFF
TRBJ2-5 NA TRBV6-5 NA TGTGCCAGCAGTTACTTGGCGAGTGAGACCCAGTACTTC CASSYLASETQYF
TRBJ2-2 NA TRBV6-1 TRBD1 TGTGCCAGCAGTGAAGATAGGACAGGGGTCACCGGGGAGCTGTTTTTT CASSEDRTGVTGELFF
TRBJ1-2 NA TRBV5-1 TRBD1 TGCGCCAGCTCCCCGGACAGGGGGCTCGGGGGCTACACCTTC CASSPDRGLGGYTF
TRBJ1-6 NA TRBV13 NA TGTGCCAGCAGCTTAGGCAATTCACCCCTCCACTTT CASSLGNSPLHF
TRBJ2-3 NA TRBV4-2 TRBD2 TGTGCCAGCAGCCAAGATCCCCTAGCGGGGGCTTACACAGATACGCAGTATTTT CASSQDPLAGAYTDTQYF
TRBJ2-7 NA TRBV29-1 NA TGCAGCGGCGGAGGGGGCCAGCACGAGCAGTACTTC CSGGGGQHEQYF
TRBJ1-2 NA TRBV19 TRBD1 TGTGCCACATACAGGCGGGTCGGGGACAGGGGGTATGGCTACACCTTC CATYRRVGDRGYGYTF
TRBJ2-7 NA TRBV5-1 TRBD1 TGCGCCAGCAGCTCCCCGGGCAGGGGGATAGACGAGCAGTACTTC CASSSPGRGIDEQYF
TRBJ1-2 NA TRBV9 NA TGTGCCAGCAGCGTAGCGGGTGGGACGCACTATGGCTACACCTTC CASSVAGGTHYGYTF
TRBJ2-7 NA TRBV18 TRBD1 TGTGCCAGCTCACCAGGGGACAGGGAGGAGTACGAGCAGTACTTC CASSPGDREEYEQYF
TRBJ2-2 NA TRBV12-3/TRBV12-4 NA TGTGCCAGCAGTTCCCGTGGGGCCGGGGAGCTGTTTTTT CASSSRGAGELFF
TRBJ1-6 NA TRBV6-5 TRBD1 TGTGCCAGCTCGGACAGGGTCTCGAAACCCCTCCACTTT CASSDRVSKPLHF
TRBJ1-6 NA TRBV5-1 NA TGCGCCAGCAGCTTCGCGGACGGTAATTCACCCCTCCACTTT CASSFADGNSPLHF
TRBJ1-2 NA TRBV6-2/TRBV6-3 NA TGTGCCAGCAGTTACGGACAAAACTATGGCTACACCTTC CASSYGQNYGYTF
TRBJ2-1 NA TRBV30 NA TGTGCCTGGAGTGGAGGGGGTCTTCATAGCTCCTACAATGAGCAGTTCTTC CAWSGGGLHSSYNEQFF
TRBJ2-2 NA TRBV10-1 NA TGCGCCAGCAGTGACGGAAGTAGGACCGGGGAGCTGTTTTTT CASSDGSRTGELFF
TRBJ2-3 once TRBV29-1 NA TGCAGCGTTGAAGCGAAGGGTACAGATACGCAGTATTTT CSVEAKGTDTQYF
TRBJ2-1 NA TRBV5-4 TRBD2 TGTGCCAGCAGCACCGGCGTGACTAGCGGGGGGGCCGGTGAGCAGTTCTTC CASSTGVTSGGAGEQFF
TRBJ2-2 NA TRBV29-1 NA TGCAGCGTTGCCCAAAGGCAGGGGCCGAACACCGGGGAGCTGTTTTTT CSVAQRQGPNTGELFF
TRBJ1-5 NA TRBV19 NA TGTGCCAGTAGTATAGATCTTGGTCAGCCCCAGCATTTT CASSIDLGQPQHF
TRBJ1-1 NA TRBV6-5 TRBD1 TGTGCCAGCAGGCGACAGGGACAGAAGAACACTGAAGCTTTCTTT CASRRQGQKNTEAFF
TRBJ1-5 NA TRBV3-1/TRBV3-2 TRBD1 TGTGCCAGCAGCCGCCGGGACAGGGCATATCCCCTCTATAGCAATCAGCCCCAGCATTTT CASSRRDRAYPLYSNQPQHF
TRBJ2-1 NA TRBV24-1 NA TGTGCCACAACGGACCCCTACAATGAGCAGTTCTTC CATTDPYNEQFF
TRBJ1-3 NA TRBV3-1/TRBV3-2 NA TGTGCCAGCAGTCCGACGGGCGACTCTGGAAACACCATATATTTT CASSPTGDSGNTIYF
TRBJ2-3 NA TRBV14 NA TGTGCCAGCAGCCCGGGGGGCTTAAGGGGAGATACGCAGTATTTT CASSPGGLRGDTQYF
TRBJ1-2 NA TRBV28 NA TGTGCCAGCAGTTTCCCCACCGAGACCGCGAACTATGGCTACACCTTC CASSFPTETANYGYTF
TRBJ2-3 NA TRBV27 TRBD2 TGTGCCAGCAGTATATCGACTAGCGGGGGCACAGATACGCAGTATTTT CASSISTSGGTDTQYF
TRBJ1-1 NA TRBV19 NA TGTGCCAGTAGTACCCTTTTCACTGAAGCTTTCTTT CASSTLFTEAFF
TRBJ1-4 NA TRBV6-5 NA TGTGCCAGCGGAGTATCTGGAAATGAAAAACTGTTTTTT CASGVSGNEKLFF
TRBJ2-1 NA TRBV3-1/TRBV3-2 TRBD1 TGTGCCAGCAGCCCCCGGGACAGGGTCTCGGCTGAGCAGTTCTTC CASSPRDRVSAEQFF
TRBJ1-4 once TRBV24-1 NA TGTGCCACCAGTGACCCGAGGACAGATAATGAAAAACTGTTTTTT CATSDPRTDNEKLFF
TRBJ1-1 NA TRBV21-1 NA TGTGCCAGCAGCAAAGCTTCTCGGCCCAAGTGGTCGAACACTGAAGCTTTCTTT CASSKASRPKWSNTEAFF
TRBJ2-2 NA TRBV19 NA TGTGCCAGTAGAACGGGTCAGAACACCGGGGAGCTGTTTTTT CASRTGQNTGELFF
TRBJ1-2 NA TRBV28 NA TGTGCCAGCACGAGCCGGGGGCGGAGCAATGGCTACACCTTC CASTSRGRSNGYTF
TRBJ2-3 NA TRBV5-1 NA TGCGCCAGCAGCCCTAGACTTACAGATACGCAGTATTTT CASSPRLTDTQYF